This entry features one T cell receptor (beta chain) sequence. No cognate antigen has been identified for it. Base-call qualities are not available, and no considerably larger clone is one nucleotide away. Read against the paper, the sample's time point label means: cycle 4 day 1 (C4D1), after less than seven weeks of nivolumab. Every trial patient had relapsed following autologous stem cell transplantation, and prior brentuximab vedotin exposure was what differed among cohorts A, B and C. The trial cohort comprised some 60 patients with relapsed/refractory classical Hodgkin lymphoma whose best overall responses were complete response, partial response or progressive disease. Single-agent nivolumab was administered to trial patients in the multi-cohort phase II CheckMate 205 trial. An independent review committee assessed best overall response by applying the 2007 International Working Group response criteria. PBMCs from the trial were collected at three points: immediately before nivolumab initiation (C1D1), and during therapy at cycle 2 day 1 and cycle 4 day 1. Peripheral blood was collected in 8 mL Vacutainer Cell Preparation Tubes, from which PBMCs were isolated by centrifugation and then cryopreserved.

The entry originates in a study of PD-1 blockade in classical Hodgkin lymphoma (dated by TCRdb to 2020 to 2021). Describing the broader study: Nivolumab dosing was 3 mg/kg intravenously every 2 weeks, continuing until either disease progression or unacceptable toxicity. To define a peripheral blood immune signature of response to PD-1 blockade in classical Hodgkin lymphoma, the study combined TCR beta sequencing with CyTOF. Beyond this particular receptor, the publication reports: Trial patients achieving complete response had baseline diversity similar to newly diagnosed patients, whereas partial responders and progressors had significantly lower diversity. Patients starting nivolumab less than 1 year after ASCT had lower diversity and were excluded from later analyses to avoid confounding by immune reconstitution. Only a single clinical trial cohort was studied, and what caused the repertoire differences, possibly disease activity or prior therapy, remained undefined. By C4D1, a significant rise was seen in CD4+ TCR diversity but not in CD8+ TCR diversity (p=0.0027 vs p=0.16), and the rise was most apparent among complete responders (p=0.02). Baseline TCR diversity was reported to be lower in newly diagnosed patients than in healthy donors, and even lower in relapsed/refractory patients.

Genomic DNA was extracted with the Qiagen DNeasy kit from unsorted PBMCs and from negatively selected CD4+ and CD8+ fractions. TCR beta CDR3 regions were subjected to amplification by immunoSEQ multiplex PCR with primers that anneal to V and J segments. A synthetic immune receptor repertoire was used to minimize amplification bias, and any remaining bias was removed computationally after sequencing. On the study's bioinformatics: Repertoire diversity was quantified as the Shannon entropy index using custom Python scripts. The unsorted, CD4+ and CD8+ repertoires were each analyzed separately, with the exception of combined analyses, where CD4+ and CD8+ sequences were merged in silico. Clonal expansion was defined as at least a 2-fold frequency increase after treatment relative to C1D1, with a pseudocount of 0.5 for undetected baseline clones. Clones with 0 or 1 copy at C1D1 were defined as singleton clones, while clones with 2 or more copies were defined as non-singleton clones. By matching protein sequences in sorted samples from the same patient, clones expanded in unsorted samples were annotated as CD4+, CD8+ or unknown. Diversity changes from C1D1 to C4D1 were tested in paired samples using Wilcoxon tests. Here the immuneACCESS table is served through TCRdb, limited to in-frame sequences with V and J called. Missing clones are a known gap in these copies; in checked studies unresolved V genes cover under half, and the rest lacks a known reason. D and trimming come from the DNA, and the V and J calls and clone size come from that table. The sample table contains 27,000 or so clones; only one count was recorded for approximately 68% of them. In total, the top ten clones hold 3% to 4.5% of the sample.

The starting material was peripheral blood mononuclear cells (PBMCs), obtained before the fourth cycle of nivolumab. The receptor comes from a human donor with classical Hodgkin lymphoma.

CDR3 loop: CASSLGSGYEQYF. The nucleotide sequence is TGCGCCAGCAGCTTGGGGAGCGGATACGAGCAGTACTTC. The chain is made from TRBV5-1 and TRBJ2-7; TRBD2 is possibly the D segment (5 matching bases). Sequences SGHRS (CDR1) and YFSETQ (CDR2) are obtained from the germline V gene. The cysteine opens and the phenylalanine closes a CDR3 of 13 amino acids. Only the CDR3 part of the read is kept: 39 bases, read in frame from the first base. V and J are truncated by 0 bases and 4 bases respectively, leaving an intervening sequence of 8 bases.